The T cell receptor (beta chain) under discussion was sequenced for a study of blood T cell repertoires in COVID-19. Overall study: Samples of COVID-19 (acute and convalescent) were obtained from the United States, Italy and Spain. T cells, B-cell-depleted T cells, or PBMCs provided the cDNA or gDNA that served as material.

Generated by immunoSEQ multiplex PCR, the TCRdb table keeps only in-frame clones and is missing some. The data contain roughly 38,000 clones, 85% to 90% of them singletons. V shed 0 bases and J shed 4 bases, with 19 bases lying between them. CDR3 length: 17 residues. CDR1 is SGHRS, CDR2 YFSETQ, per germline. Sequenced sample: peripheral blood. The rearrangement uses TRBV5-1 and TRBJ2-5, with D perhaps matching TRBD2 (6 bases). The sequence was obtained from a man in his 60s with active or convalescent COVID-19. CDR3 sequence (DNA): TGCGCCAGCAGCTTGGCGGGCGGGACTGCTGGTGGAGAGACCCAGTACTTC. Translation gives CASSLAGGTAGGETQYF.